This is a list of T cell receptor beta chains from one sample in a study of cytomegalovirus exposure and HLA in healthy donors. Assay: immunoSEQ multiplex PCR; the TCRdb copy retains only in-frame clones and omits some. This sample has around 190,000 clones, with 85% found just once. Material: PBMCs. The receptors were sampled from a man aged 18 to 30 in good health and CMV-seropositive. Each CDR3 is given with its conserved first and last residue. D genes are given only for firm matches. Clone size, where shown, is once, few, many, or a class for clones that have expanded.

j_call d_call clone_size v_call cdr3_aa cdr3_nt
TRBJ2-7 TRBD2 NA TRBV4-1 CASSPQTSGTYEQYF TGCGCCAGCAGCCCCCAGACTAGCGGGACCTACGAGCAGTACTTC
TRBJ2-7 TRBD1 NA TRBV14 CASSQDSDRAYEQYF TGTGCCAGCAGCCAAGACTCGGACAGGGCCTACGAGCAGTACTTC
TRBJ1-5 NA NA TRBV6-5 CASRLAAPRQPQHF TGTGCCAGCAGGCTCGCCGCCCCTCGGCAGCCCCAGCATTTT
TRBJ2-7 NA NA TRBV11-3 CASSPPGSYEQYF TGTGCCAGCAGCCCTCCGGGGTCCTACGAGCAGTACTTC
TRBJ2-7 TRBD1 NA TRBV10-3 CAISESGRGQGEQYF TGTGCCATCAGTGAGTCGGGCAGGGGGCAGGGGGAGCAGTACTTC
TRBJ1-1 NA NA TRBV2 CASSGLDGVREAFF TGTGCCAGCAGTGGGTTGGACGGGGTGCGTGAAGCTTTCTTT
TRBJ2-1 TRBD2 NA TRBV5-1 CASSLEPSGLDSEQFF TGCGCCAGCAGCTTGGAACCTAGCGGTTTAGACAGCGAGCAGTTCTTC
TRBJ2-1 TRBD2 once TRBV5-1 CASYEDTGTSSDEQFF TGCGCCAGCTACGAAGACACCGGGACTAGTAGCGATGAGCAGTTCTTC
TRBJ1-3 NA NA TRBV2 CASSERRANTIYF TGTGCCAGCAGTGAACGCAGGGCGAACACCATATATTTT
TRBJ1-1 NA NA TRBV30 CAWKVGLKAFF TGTGCCTGGAAGGTGGGGCTTAAAGCTTTCTTT
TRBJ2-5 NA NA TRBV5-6 CASSLESPRLGETQYF TGTGCCAGCAGCTTGGAGTCCCCTCGCCTCGGGGAGACCCAGTACTTC
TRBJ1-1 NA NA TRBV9 CASRPDGSNTEAFF TGTGCCAGCAGGCCAGACGGGTCTAACACTGAAGCTTTCTTT
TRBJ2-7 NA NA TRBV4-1 CASSQDMTFEQYF TGCGCCAGCAGCCAAGATATGACTTTCGAGCAGTACTTC
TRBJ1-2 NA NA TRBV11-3 CASSPDSLSGYGYTF TGTGCCAGCAGCCCTGACAGTCTCTCGGGCTATGGCTACACCTTC
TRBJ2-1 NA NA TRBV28 CASSLDREQFF TGTGCCAGCAGTTTAGACAGGGAGCAGTTCTTC
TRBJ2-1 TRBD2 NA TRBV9 CASSVGGRASYNEQFF TGTGCCAGCAGCGTAGGAGGGAGGGCCTCCTACAATGAGCAGTTCTTC
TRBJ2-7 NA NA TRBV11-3 CASSFFGGDYEQYF TGTGCCAGCAGCTTCTTTGGCGGAGACTACGAGCAGTACTTC
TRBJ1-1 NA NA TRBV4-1 CASSQVGPLGGSEAFF TGCGCCAGCAGCCAAGTTGGACCCCTTGGAGGGTCTGAAGCTTTCTTT
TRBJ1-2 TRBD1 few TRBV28 CASTVRGQGYTF TGTGCCAGCACAGTGAGGGGGCAAGGCTACACCTTC
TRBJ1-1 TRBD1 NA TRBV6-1 CASSISGGTEAFF TGTGCCAGCAGTATTTCAGGGGGCACTGAAGCTTTCTTT
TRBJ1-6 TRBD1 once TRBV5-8 CASSSLTGGNSPLHF TGTGCCAGCAGCTCACTCACAGGGGGCAATTCACCCCTCCACTTT
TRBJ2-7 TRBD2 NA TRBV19 CASSSAGVLYEQYF TGTGCCAGTAGTTCGGCGGGGGTCTTGTACGAGCAGTACTTC
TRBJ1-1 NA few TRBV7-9 CASSFGGNTEAFF TGTGCCAGCAGCTTCGGGGGGAACACTGAAGCTTTCTTT
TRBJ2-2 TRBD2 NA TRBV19 CASSIDLGRELTGELFF TGTGCCAGTAGTATAGATCTTGGGCGGGAGCTCACCGGGGAGCTGTTTTTT
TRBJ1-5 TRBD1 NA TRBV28 CASSGGQGEKPQHF TGTGCCAGCAGTGGCGGACAGGGGGAAAAGCCCCAGCATTTT
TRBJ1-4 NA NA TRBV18 CASSPDRDRARTKEKLFF TGTGCCAGCTCACCGGACCGGGATAGGGCGAGGACGAAAGAAAAACTGTTTTTT
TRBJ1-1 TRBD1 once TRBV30 CAWSLRTGGMIRTEAFF TGTGCCTGGAGTTTAAGGACAGGGGGGATGATACGCACTGAAGCTTTCTTT
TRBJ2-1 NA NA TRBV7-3 CASSLTSNEQFF TGTGCCAGCAGCTTGACTAGCAATGAGCAGTTCTTC
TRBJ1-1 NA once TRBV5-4 CASSLETGGAGNTEAFF TGTGCCAGCAGCTTAGAAACGGGGGGCGCAGGGAACACTGAAGCTTTCTTT
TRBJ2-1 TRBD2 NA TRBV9 CASSATSGTVPGEQFF TGTGCCAGCAGCGCGACTAGCGGGACCGTACCCGGTGAGCAGTTCTTC
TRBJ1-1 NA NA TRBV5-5 CASSSSLANTEAFF TGTGCCAGCAGCTCGTCGTTGGCCAACACTGAAGCTTTCTTT
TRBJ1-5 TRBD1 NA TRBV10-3 CATREVPGQGVGSNQPQHF TGTGCCACCCGGGAGGTTCCGGGACAGGGGGTGGGTAGCAATCAGCCCCAGCATTTT
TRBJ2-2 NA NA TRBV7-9 CASSLGRLDDGELFF TGTGCCAGCAGCTTAGGTCGGCTAGATGACGGGGAGCTGTTTTTT
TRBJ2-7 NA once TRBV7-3 CASSLGTPKRDDEQYF TGTGCCAGCAGCTTAGGGACTCCGAAAAGAGACGACGAGCAGTACTTC
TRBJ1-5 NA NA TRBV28 CASTKIIGAGANQPQHF TGTGCCAGCACTAAAATAATAGGTGCAGGGGCCAATCAGCCCCAGCATTTT
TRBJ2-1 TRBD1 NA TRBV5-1 CASSLGTGGLRSYNEQFF TGCGCCAGCAGCTTGGGGACAGGGGGCCTTCGCTCCTACAATGAGCAGTTCTTC
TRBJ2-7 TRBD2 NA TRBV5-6 CASSLPGTRNPHEQYF TGTGCCAGCAGCCTACCCGGGACTAGGAATCCACACGAGCAGTACTTC
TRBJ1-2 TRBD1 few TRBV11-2 CASSFSSRGNGYTF TGTGCCAGCAGCTTTAGCTCCAGGGGGAATGGCTACACCTTC
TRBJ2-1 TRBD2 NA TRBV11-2 CASSRVAGGPYNEQFF TGTGCCAGCAGCCGAGTAGCGGGAGGCCCATACAATGAGCAGTTCTTC
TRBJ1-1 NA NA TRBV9 CASSVGRRPTWAGFAFF TGTGCCAGCAGCGTAGGGCGCCGCCCCACCTGGGCGGGTTTCGCTTTCTTT
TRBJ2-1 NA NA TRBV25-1 CASTYSYNEQFF TGTGCCAGCACGTACTCCTACAATGAGCAGTTCTTC
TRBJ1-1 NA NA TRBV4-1 CASSQDRRGTEAFF TGCGCCAGCAGCCAAGATCGAAGGGGCACTGAAGCTTTCTTT
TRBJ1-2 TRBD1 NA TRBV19 CASSPDRVGYGYTF TGTGCCAGTAGCCCGGACAGGGTGGGATATGGCTACACCTTC
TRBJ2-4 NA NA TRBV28 CASSPFVSRGETKNIQYF TGTGCCAGCAGCCCCTTCGTAAGTAGGGGCGAAACCAAAAACATTCAGTACTTC
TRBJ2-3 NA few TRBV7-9 CAGSGGATDTQYF TGTGCCGGGTCGGGGGGCGCGACAGATACGCAGTATTTT
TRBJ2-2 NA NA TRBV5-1 CASNSRDSTLAGELFF TGCGCCAGCAATTCCCGGGACTCCACGCTCGCCGGGGAGCTGTTTTTT
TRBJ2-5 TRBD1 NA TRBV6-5 CASSYGGQGDGETQYF TGTGCCAGCAGTTACGGCGGACAGGGGGACGGAGAGACCCAGTACTTC
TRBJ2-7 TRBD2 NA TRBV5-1 CASSYGLAGGLSYEQYF TGCGCCAGCAGCTATGGACTAGCGGGGGGGTTATCCTACGAGCAGTACTTC